This note documents a single TCR beta chain sequence. TCRdb keeps only in-frame clones here, not all; method: immunoSEQ multiplex PCR. The sample comprises 50,000 to 70,000 clones, roughly 80% of which are singletons, and under 3.5% rests with the top ten. These data belong to a study of OX40 agonist ivuxolimab in advanced cancers. Germline V lookup: CDR1 LNHDA, CDR2 SQIVND (reference sequence). CDR3 length: 14 amino acids. V was pared by 3 bases and J by 8 bases, with 16 bases between. The sequence derives from an adult with an advanced solid tumor such as melanoma, head and neck, liver or kidney cancer. This chain joins TRBV19 and TRBJ1-2, with a possible D match to TRBD1 (5 bases). Specimen: CD4+ or CD8+ T cells sorted from blood, collected in a trial of the OX40 agonist ivuxolimab. The DNA for the CDR3 is TGTGCCAGTAGTATCGAAATAGGGGTAGAAGGCTACACCTTC. Translation gives CASSIEIGVEGYTF.